This is a list of T cell receptor beta chains from one sample in a study of Graves' ophthalmopathy and Graves' hyperthyroidism. TCRdb reprocessed the multiplex PCR reads via MiXCR and lists one record per CDR3 protein. This sample carries about 660,000 distinct CDR3 sequences, just over 40% of them seen once, and the ten largest clones take more than 3%. Sequencing was done on a sample of peripheral blood. The receptors here all came from an adult man with Graves' ophthalmopathy. CDR3s include the opening cysteine and the closing phenylalanine or tryptophan. D genes are given only for firm matches. Part of the rows lack a size; the others show once, few, many or a class for expanded clones.

>TRBJ2-7|-|TRBV11-1|many
CASSLSLLGQYEQYF
TGTGCCAGCAGCTTATCTCTCCTCGGCCAGTACGAGCAGTACTTC
>TRBJ2-7|-|TRBV6-5|many
CASKAGRTYEQYF
TGTGCCAGCAAGGCAGGACGGACCTACGAGCAGTACTTC
>TRBJ1-3|-|TRBV5-6|-
CASSTYHSGNTIYF
TGTGCCAGCAGCACTTACCACTCTGGAAACACCATATATTTT
>TRBJ2-7|TRBD1|TRBV20-1|-
CSAGTGDEQYF
TGCAGTGCTGGGACAGGGGACGAGCAGTACTTC
>TRBJ2-5|-|TRBV7-9|-
CASRGETWYF
TGTGCCAGCAGGGGTGAGACCTGGTACTTC
>TRBJ1-5|TRBD1|TRBV6-5|-
CASSYAAETGNQPQHF
TGTGCCAGCAGTTATGCGGCCGAGACAGGGAATCAGCCCCAGCATTTT
>TRBJ2-7|TRBD1|TRBV7-9|once
CASSRQGRDYEQYF
TGTGCCAGCAGTAGACAGGGAAGGGACTACGAGCAGTACTTC
>TRBJ2-5|-|TRBV20-1|few
CSASRAEETQYF
TGCAGTGCTAGTAGAGCGGAAGAGACCCAGTACTTC
>TRBJ1-2|TRBD1|TRBV7-9|many
CASRTGTGHYGYTF
TGTGCCAGCAGGACCGGGACAGGGCACTATGGCTACACCTTC
>TRBJ2-5|TRBD1|TRBV10-3|-
CAISLEQGAQETQYF
TGTGCCATCAGCTTAGAACAGGGGGCGCAGGAGACCCAGTACTTC
>TRBJ1-3|-|TRBV15|-
CATSRGGPGAGNTIYF
TGTGCCACCAGCCGAGGTGGCCCCGGGGCTGGAAACACCATATATTTT
>TRBJ1-3|-|TRBV7-9|-
CASSFGQTGNTIYF
TGTGCCAGCAGCTTTGGACAGACTGGAAACACCATATATTTT
>TRBJ1-2|-|TRBV10-3|once
CAIQGRNYGYTF
TGTGCTATACAGGGAAGAAACTATGGCTACACCTTC
>TRBJ2-6|-|TRBV7-9|many
CASSSSSGANVLTF
TGTGCCAGCAGCTCGAGCTCTGGGGCCAACGTCCTGACTTTC
>TRBJ1-6|TRBD1|TRBV6-5|few
CASTTTGVLYNSPLHF
TGTGCCAGCACCACGACAGGGGTTTTGTATAATTCACCCCTCCACTTT
>TRBJ1-2|TRBD1|TRBV2|many
CASSGQGGYYGYTF
TGTGCCAGCAGTGGACAGGGTGGCTACTATGGCTACACCTTC
>TRBJ2-5|-|TRBV10-2|-
CASLARETQYF
TGCGCCAGCTTAGCTAGGGAGACCCAGTACTTC
>TRBJ2-5|-|TRBV7-9|-
CASGSGAGMETQYF
TGTGCCAGTGGCTCTGGGGCAGGGATGGAGACCCAGTACTTC
>TRBJ1-1|TRBD1|TRBV6-5|-
CASSYTAGTANTEAFF
TGTGCCAGCAGTTACACAGCCGGGACAGCGAACACTGAAGCTTTCTTT
>TRBJ1-1|TRBD1|TRBV7-2|many
CASSLTQGASAFF
TGTGCCAGCAGCCTCACCCAGGGGGCGTCGGCTTTCTTT
>TRBJ1-6|-|TRBV6-1|-
CASSEQGAYNSPLHF
TGTGCCAGCAGCGAACAAGGCGCCTATAATTCACCCCTCCACTTT
>TRBJ1-2|-|TRBV2|few
CASTLEGAYGYTF
TGTGCCAGCACTCTGGAGGGTGCTTATGGCTACACCTTC
>TRBJ2-5|-|TRBV7-3|many
CASSLSRAETQYF
TGTGCCAGCAGCTTAAGCAGGGCTGAGACCCAGTACTTC
>TRBJ1-2|TRBD1|TRBV7-8|many
CASSLDRGHYGYTF
TGTGCCAGCAGCTTAGACAGGGGGCACTATGGCTACACCTTC
>TRBJ2-5|TRBD1|TRBV12-5|-
CASGLVRGGQGRETQYF
TGTGCTAGTGGTTTGGTTCGCGGGGGACAGGGACGAGAGACCCAGTACTTC
>TRBJ1-2|-|TRBV15|-
CATSRDPVPNYGYTF
TGTGCCACCAGCAGAGATCCCGTCCCTAACTATGGCTACACCTTC
>TRBJ1-6|TRBD1|TRBV10-3|-
CASSLTDRADNSPLHF
TGTGCCAGCTCACTCACGGACAGGGCCGATAATTCACCCCTCCACTTT
>TRBJ2-7|-|TRBV20-1|-
CSARPREHEQYF
TGCAGTGCGAGGCCCAGGGAACACGAGCAGTACTTC
>TRBJ2-5|TRBD2|TRBV19|-
CASSMERGGQPQYF
TGTGCCAGTAGTATGGAACGGGGGGGGCAGCCCCAGTACTTC
>TRBJ1-6|TRBD1|TRBV29-1|many
CSAGDRENSPLHF
TGCAGCGCTGGGGACAGGGAGAATTCACCCCTCCACTTT
>TRBJ2-7|TRBD1|TRBV20-1|-
CSARPGQGSHEQYF
TGCAGTGCTAGACCGGGACAGGGCTCCCACGAGCAGTACTTC
>TRBJ1-1|-|TRBV9|many
CASSQAAGSTEAFF
TGTGCCAGCAGCCAGGCGGCAGGGAGCACTGAAGCTTTCTTT
>TRBJ1-5|-|TRBV20-1|few
CSARGGRETQHF
TGCAGTGCTAGGGGGGGGCGGGAGACCCAGCATTTT
>TRBJ1-3|TRBD1|TRBV10-3|many
CAISAWDSSGNTIYF
TGTGCCATCAGTGCATGGGACAGCTCTGGAAACACCATATATTTT
>TRBJ2-7|-|TRBV5-8|few
CASSLRRTRGSYEQYF
TGTGCCAGCAGCTTGCGACGGACAAGAGGCTCCTACGAGCAGTACTTC